This TCR beta chain was obtained from a study of shared clonotypes between healthy human individuals. Only CD45RO-negative cells positively selected for CCR7 counted as naive CD8 cells, so terminally differentiated effector memory CD45RA+ cells were excluded. Data came from immunoSEQ multiplex PCR; TCRdb stores just in-frame clones and leaves some out. The profile covers roughly 2 million clones, with over 85% appearing a single time and 0.85% to 1.2% taken by the ten largest. In the case of this clone: Its cognate antigen is unknown.

Study-wide points: A generally larger estimated richness was seen in naive subsets than in memory subsets. A small donor pool kept down the genetic and exposure-history diversity that was represented.

V trimming: 4 bases; J trimming: 2 bases; junction bases outside the gene matches: 10. Germline V gives CDR1 MGHRA, CDR2 YSYEKL. The CDR3 loop spans 17 amino acids. The rearrangement joins TRBV4-1 to TRBJ2-7; 11 nucleotides align to TRBD1. The sample consisted of naive CD8+ T cells sorted from blood. This TCR derives from a man younger than 35 in good health. The CDR3 sequence: CASSLRGPGQGAYEQYF. In DNA, the CDR3 is TGCGCCAGCAGCCTTCGGGGTCCGGGACAGGGGGCCTACGAGCAGTACTTC.